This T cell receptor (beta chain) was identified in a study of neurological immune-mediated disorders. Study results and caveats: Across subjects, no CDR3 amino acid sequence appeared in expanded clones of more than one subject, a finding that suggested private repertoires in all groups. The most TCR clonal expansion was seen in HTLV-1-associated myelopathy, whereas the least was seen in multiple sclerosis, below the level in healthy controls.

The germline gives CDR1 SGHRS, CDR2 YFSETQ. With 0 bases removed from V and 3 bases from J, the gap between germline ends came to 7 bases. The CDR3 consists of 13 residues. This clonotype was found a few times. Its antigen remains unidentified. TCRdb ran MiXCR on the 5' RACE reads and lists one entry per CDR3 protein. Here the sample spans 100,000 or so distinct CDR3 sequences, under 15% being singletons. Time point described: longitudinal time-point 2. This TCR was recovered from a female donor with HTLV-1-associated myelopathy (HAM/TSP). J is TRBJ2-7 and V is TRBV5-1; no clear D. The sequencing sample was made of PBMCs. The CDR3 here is CASSLEGNYEQYF. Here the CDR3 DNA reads TGCGCCAGCAGCTTGGAGGGTAACTACGAGCAGTACTTC.